These 24 T cell receptor beta chains were sequenced from one sample in a study of CD8 T cells in Susac syndrome. Reverse transcription of about 0.5 to 1 ug RNA used random hexamers. TCRdb reanalysed the immunoSEQ multiplex PCR reads using MiXCR and keeps one entry per CDR3 protein. The repertoire holds just over 150,000 distinct CDR3 sequences, roughly 94% seen once, with more than 0.2% in the top ten. Input material: CD8+ T cells from PBMCs. The receptor set was obtained from a human donor with multiple sclerosis.

This chain connects TRBV9 to TRBJ1-1; 7 bases line up with TRBD1. The J segment lost 2 bases and the V segment lost 2 bases, leaving 3 bases of the junction unmatched. Germline CDR1 reads SGDLS; CDR2 reads YYNGEE. The CDR3 sequence is 14 residues long. CDR3 region: CASSVGQINTEAFF. The CDR3, as DNA: TGTGCCAGCAGCGTGGGACAGATTAACACTGAAGCTTTCTTT.

Only one count was recorded for this clonotype. The chain has TRBV20-1 and TRBJ2-2; D uncertain. Trimming pared 6 bases from V and 8 bases from J, leaving 10 bases between. The CDR3 runs 11 residues. From germline, CDR1 is DFQATT and CDR2 SNEGSKA (reference sequence). The CDR3 here is CSARTRGELFF. The CDR3 DNA reads as TGCAGTGCGAGGACGCGGGGGGAGCTGTTTTTT.

The rearrangement uses TRBV12-3 or TRBV12-4 and TRBJ2-1, with D perhaps given as TRBD1 or TRBD2 (6 bases each). This CDR3 spans 14 amino acids. V was clipped by 6 bases and J by 7 bases, with 16 bases between them. CDR3 region: CASRFGGGLNEQFF. CDR3 DNA: TGTGCCAGCAGGTTTGGTGGGGGGCTGAATGAGCAGTTCTTC.

V usage is TRBV27 and J usage is TRBJ2-1, with D uncertain. Germline V gives CDR1 MNHEY, CDR2 SMNVEV (reference sequence). This CDR3 region has 15 residues. V was pared by 0 bases and J by 7 bases, with 13 bases between. The CDR3 loop is CASSLSLGSLNEQFF. CDR3 DNA: TGTGCCAGCAGTTTATCCCTGGGCAGTCTGAATGAGCAGTTCTTC.

This clonotype was picked up one time. The chain joins TRBV29-1 to TRBJ2-7, with 10 bases that match TRBD1. With V trimmed by 6 bases and J by 5 bases, 10 bases remained unmatched. The CDR3 runs to 14 residues. CDR1 is SQVTM, CDR2 ANQGSEA, per germline. The CDR3 nucleotides read TGCAGCGTAGCTAGACAGGGGGCAAGAAACGAGCAGTACTTC. This sequence encodes CSVARQGARNEQYF.

The V gene is TRBV2, the J gene TRBJ2-5, with D uncertain. CDR3 size: 15 residues. CDR1 and CDR2 from the germline V gene are SNHLY and FYNNEI. V gave up 1 base and J gave up 5 bases, with 14 bases separating them. CDR3 in amino acids: CASSEDAIPRETQYF. The CDR3 coding sequence is TGTGCCAGCAGTGAAGATGCCATTCCCCGGGAGACCCAGTACTTC.

V gene TRBV13 combines with J gene TRBJ1-2, with TRBD1 matching over 7 bases. The CDR3 loop spans 15 amino acids. CDR1 is PRHDT, CDR2 FYEKMQ, per germline (reference sequence). J gave up 4 bases and V 4 bases, and 9 bases lay outside the gene matches. CDR3 loop: CASSSRTGSLYGYTF. CDR3 bases: TGTGCCAGCAGCTCCAGGACAGGTTCCCTCTATGGCTACACCTTC.

This clonotype was observed once. This rearrangement joins TRBV15 to TRBJ2-3; weak D call: TRBD2 (6 bases). With 0 bases removed from V and 6 bases from J, the gap between germline ends came to 16 bases. Looked up from germline, CDR1 is LNHNV and CDR2 is YYDKDF (reference sequence). This CDR3 has 16 residues. The CDR3 spells CATSREGGPAGDTQYF. In nucleotides, the CDR3 is TGTGCCACCAGCAGAGAGGGGGGTCCGGCGGGGGATACGCAGTATTTT. The full variable domain, completed using reference TRBV15 and TRBJ2-3, is DAMVIQNPRYQVTQFGKPVTLSCSQTLNHNVMYWYQQKSSQAPKLLFHYYDKDFNNEADTPDNFQSRRPNTSFCFLDIRSPGLGDTAMYLCATSREGGPAGDTQYFGPGTRLTVL.

The CDR3 is CSARRLYKTSGGRVGNEQFF. The CDR3 region has the DNA TGCAGTGCTAGACGACTATACAAGACTAGCGGGGGCCGTGTAGGGAATGAGCAGTTCTTC. The chain joins TRBV20-1 to TRBJ2-1; 12 nucleotides align to TRBD2. Per germline, CDR1 DFQATT and CDR2 SNEGSKA (reference sequence). V lost 2 bases and J lost 7; bases outside the gene matches: 21. The CDR3 is 20 amino acids.

The V call is TRBV27, the J call TRBJ1-4; a possible D gene is TRBD1 (5 bases). The CDR3 is 16 residues long. The germline CDR1 and CDR2 sequences are MNHEY and SMNVEV (reference sequence). V lost 5 bases, J lost 1 base, and 14 bases lay in between. CDR3 nucleotide sequence: TGTGCCAGCAGTCCCTCCGTGGGGGAAACTAATGAAAAACTGTTTTTT. Encoded protein: CASSPSVGETNEKLFF.

V is TRBV4-3 and J is TRBJ2-3; 8 nucleotides agree with TRBD2. V lost 0 bases to trimming and J lost 4 bases; unmatched junction nucleotides: 12. Germline CDR1 LGHNA, CDR2 YSLEER. The CDR3 consists of 18 residues. The CDR3 nucleotides read TGCGCCAGCAGCCAAGAATGGGCAACGGGGGGGCCCTCAGATACGCAGTATTTT. Residues: CASSQEWATGGPSDTQYF.

The V gene is TRBV27, the J gene TRBJ1-1; tentatively, D is TRBD1 (5 bases). Germline-derived CDR1 and CDR2 are MNHEY and SMNVEV (reference sequence). Trimming pared 0 bases from V and 5 bases from J, leaving 7 bases between. The CDR3 contains 13 residues. CDR3 bases: TGTGCCAGCAGTTTATCAGGGGTGACTGAAGCTTTCTTT. This translates into CASSLSGVTEAFF.

This chain joins TRBV20-1 and TRBJ2-7; D may be TRBD1 (6 bases). The germline V and J ends were trimmed by 3 bases and 4 bases, with 10 bases remaining between them. The CDR3 loop spans 12 amino acids. From germline, CDR1 is DFQATT and CDR2 SNEGSKA (reference sequence). The CDR3 sequence: CSASRDTYEQYF. DNA of the CDR3: TGCAGTGCTAGTAGGGACACTTACGAGCAGTACTTC.

The rearrangement uses TRBV9 and TRBJ2-2; D not certain. The V end was cut by 0 bases, the J end by 6 bases, with 18 bases between. The CDR3 contains 17 residues. Germline CDR1 reads SGDLS; CDR2 reads YYNGEE. CDR3 bases: TGTGCCAGCAGCGTAGCTACGTCTGTTCAAGGTCCCGGGGAGCTGTTTTTT. Translation: CASSVATSVQGPGELFF.

The rearrangement links TRBV6-6 to TRBJ2-1, with no clear D. The CDR3 is 14 residues long. Germline loops: CDR1 MNHNY, CDR2 SVGAGI (reference sequence). V lost 0 bases and J lost 6, with 9 bases in between. The DNA for the CDR3 is TGTGCCAGCAGTTACTCGGACGGGTCCAATGAGCAGTTCTTC. Amino acid sequence: CASSYSDGSNEQFF.

The chain is built from TRBV9 and TRBJ1-2; D may be TRBD1 (6 bases). There are 12 residues in the CDR3. The V end was cut by 3 bases, the J end by 4 bases, with 7 bases between. Germline-derived CDR1 and CDR2 are SGDLS and YYNGEE. CDR3 DNA sequence: TGTGCCAGCAGCGCGGACAGCTATGGCTACACCTTC. Its translation is CASSADSYGYTF. The entire variable domain, with the rest obtained from reference TRBV9 and TRBJ1-2, is as follows: DSGVTQTPKHLITATGQRVTLRCSPRSGDLSVYWYQQSLDQGLQFLIQYYNGEERAKGNILERFSAQQFPDLHSELNLSSLELGDSALYFCASSADSYGYTFGSGTRLTVV.

This chain connects TRBV7-8 to TRBJ2-5, with 9 positions matching TRBD1. The germline gives CDR1 SGHVS, CDR2 FQNEAQ. V was clipped by 6 bases and J by 2 bases; unmatched bases: 7. The length of the CDR3 is 15 residues. This CDR3 reads CASSSTGQGQETQYF. The DNA of the CDR3 is TGTGCCAGCAGTTCAACGGGACAGGGACAAGAGACCCAGTACTTC.

The chain has TRBV9 and TRBJ2-3; unclear D gene. Trimming pared 3 bases from V and 2 bases from J, leaving 4 bases between. The CDR3 consists of 12 residues. CDR1 and CDR2 (germline): SGDLS, YYNGEE. In DNA, the CDR3 is TGTGCCAGCAGCGATAACACAGATACGCAGTATTTT. The encoded protein is CASSDNTDTQYF.

V and J are TRBV20-1 and TRBJ1-1; tentatively, D is TRBD1 (5 bases). V was shortened by 3 bases and J by 7 bases, with 21 bases between the two germline ends. The germline CDR1 and CDR2 sequences are DFQATT and SNEGSKA (reference sequence). This CDR3 spans 15 amino acids. CDR3 coding DNA: TGCAGTGCTAGTACAGCTCTGGGGGTGTTGGGTGAAGCTTTCTTT. Translation: CSASTALGVLGEAFF.

The rearrangement uses TRBV27 and TRBJ1-6; TRBD1 agrees at 7 bases. The CDR3 sequence is 14 residues long. The germline CDR1 and CDR2 sequences are MNHEY and SMNVEV (reference sequence). The J segment lost 7 bases and the V segment lost 5 bases, leaving 5 bases of the junction unmatched. This CDR3 reads CASSLIGGNSPLHF. The CDR3 bases are TGTGCCAGCAGTCTCATAGGGGGCAATTCACCCCTCCACTTT.

Points on this clonotype: The final CDR3 position lacks the conserved phenylalanine or tryptophan, pointing to a likely read error. The chain is built from TRBV27 and TRBJ2-3; unclear D gene. The CDR3 has 11 residues. Looked up from germline, CDR1 is MNHEY and CDR2 is SMNVEV (reference sequence). V was clipped by 6 bases and J by 3 bases, with 4 bases between them. DNA of the CDR3: TGTGCCAGCAGAAAAACAGATACGCAGTATTGT. Its protein is CASRKTDTQYC.

V usage is TRBV5-1 and J usage is TRBJ2-7; 8 nucleotides align to TRBD1. The germline CDR1 and CDR2 sequences are SGHRS and YFSETQ. The trim removed 4 bases at V and 0 bases at J, leaving 9 bases unmatched. The CDR3 runs to 16 residues. In DNA form, the CDR3 reads TGCGCCAGCAGCCCCACAGGGGGTGGACCCTCCTACGAGCAGTACTTC. Translated, it gives CASSPTGGGPSYEQYF.

The chain carries TRBV30 and TRBJ2-7; unclear D gene. V lost 4 bases and J lost 2, with 9 bases in between. The CDR3 extends over 12 amino acids. The germline CDR1 and CDR2 sequences are GTSNPN and SVGIG (reference sequence). CDR3 DNA: TGTGCCTGGACAGATTCCACCTACGAGCAGTACTTC. Its translation: CAWTDSTYEQYF.

The rearrangement uses TRBV29-1 and TRBJ1-1, with 10 bases identical to TRBD1. After removal of 4 bases from V and 7 bases from J, the junction contained 9 bases not matched to a gene. CDR3 length equals 14 residues. Germline V lookup: CDR1 SQVTM, CDR2 ANQGSEA. CDR3 amino acids: CSVAYGTGAGEAFF. The CDR3, as DNA: TGCAGCGTTGCTTACGGGACAGGGGCGGGTGAAGCTTTCTTT. The full variable domain, in which reference TRBV29-1 and TRBJ1-1 provide the parts outside the CDR3, is SAVISQKPSRDICQRGTSLTIQCQVDSQVTMMFWYRQQPGQSLTLIATANQGSEATYESGFVIDKFPISRPNLTFSTLTVSNMSPEDSSIYLCSVAYGTGAGEAFFGQGTRLTVV.